A selection of T cell receptor beta chains follows, all from one sample in a study of blood T cell repertoires in COVID-19. This table comes from immunoSEQ multiplex PCR, and its TCRdb copy is limited to in-frame clones, with some not included. The profile shows approximately 92,000 clones, approximately 80% of them singletons. The material sequenced was peripheral blood. The receptors come from a man aged 45-65 years with acute or convalescent COVID-19. Each CDR3 is given with its conserved first and last residue. The order of the fields is J gene, V gene, clone size, D gene, CDR3 DNA, CDR3 protein. The D gene is left open where the match is weak. Size values are once, few and many counts, or a class for expanded clones, and some rows have none.

J: TRBJ1-6; V: TRBV28; size: few; D: -; DNA: TGTGCCAGCAGGTCGAGCAGGGGTTCCTATAATTCACCCCTCCACTTT; CDR3: CASRSSRGSYNSPLHF
J: TRBJ2-2; V: TRBV7-9; size: -; D: TRBD1; DNA: TGTGCCAGCAGCTCACCGGGACAGAGCAACACCGGGGAGCTGTTTTTT; CDR3: CASSSPGQSNTGELFF
J: TRBJ1-1; V: TRBV14; size: -; D: -; DNA: TGTGCCAGCAGCCAAGACAGGAACACTGAAGCTTTCTTT; CDR3: CASSQDRNTEAFF
J: TRBJ2-7; V: TRBV5-1; size: -; D: TRBD1; DNA: TGCGCCAGCAGCCAAGGGACAGGGTTCAACGAGCAGTACTTC; CDR3: CASSQGTGFNEQYF
J: TRBJ2-7; V: TRBV28; size: once; D: TRBD1; DNA: TGTGCCAGCAGTTCACAGGGGGCAGTAGCAGCCTACGAGCAGTACTTC; CDR3: CASSSQGAVAAYEQYF
J: TRBJ1-1; V: TRBV30; size: -; D: TRBD1; DNA: TGTGCCTGGAAAATCGACAGGGCTTGGACTGAAGCTTTCTTT; CDR3: CAWKIDRAWTEAFF
J: TRBJ2-1; V: TRBV5-1; size: -; D: TRBD2; DNA: TGCGCCAGCAGCTTGGAGGGGTGGACTAGCGCTTCGTCCTACAATGAGCAGTTCTTC; CDR3: CASSLEGWTSASSYNEQFF
J: TRBJ2-3; V: TRBV5-6; size: -; D: -; DNA: TGTGCCAGCAGCGGTCTTGGGCTAGCTGGAGATACGCAGTATTTT; CDR3: CASSGLGLAGDTQYF
J: TRBJ2-1; V: TRBV6-2/TRBV6-3; size: -; D: TRBD1; DNA: TGTGCCAGCAGTTACGGAATACAGGGGATCGGCTCCTACAATGAGCAGTTCTTC; CDR3: CASSYGIQGIGSYNEQFF
J: TRBJ1-4; V: TRBV4-1; size: many; D: TRBD1; DNA: TGCGCCAGCAGCCAAGGGGGACAGCTTAATGAAAAACTGTTTTTT; CDR3: CASSQGGQLNEKLFF
J: TRBJ1-3; V: TRBV10-3; size: -; D: -; DNA: TGTGCCATCAGCGCGAATAACCCACCTGGAAACACCATATATTTT; CDR3: CAISANNPPGNTIYF
J: TRBJ2-3; V: TRBV11-1; size: once; D: TRBD2; DNA: TGTGCCAGCAGCTTAGCTGGACCGGGAGGGCCAGCAGATACGCAGTATTTT; CDR3: CASSLAGPGGPADTQYF
J: TRBJ1-1; V: TRBV6-1; size: few; D: -; DNA: TGTGCCAGCAGTGAAGAATACAGGTTGGTCACTGAAGCTTTCTTT; CDR3: CASSEEYRLVTEAFF
J: TRBJ2-7; V: TRBV7-9; size: -; D: -; DNA: TGTGCCAGCAGCCGCGGGGACGGAATATACGAGCAGTACTTC; CDR3: CASSRGDGIYEQYF
J: TRBJ2-2; V: TRBV4-1; size: -; D: TRBD2; DNA: TGCGCCAGCAGCCCGGGACTAGCGGGGGGGAGCGGGGAGCTGTTTTTT; CDR3: CASSPGLAGGSGELFF
J: TRBJ1-1; V: TRBV6-5; size: -; D: -; DNA: TGTGCCAGCAGTTACTCCTTCCTCGGGATAACCACTGAAGCTTTCTTT; CDR3: CASSYSFLGITTEAFF
J: TRBJ2-1; V: TRBV24-1; size: few; D: TRBD2; DNA: TGTGCCACCAGTCCTGCGGGGGGTTACAATGAGCAGTTCTTC; CDR3: CATSPAGGYNEQFF
J: TRBJ2-4; V: TRBV21-1; size: -; D: -; DNA: TGTGCCAGCAGCAGACGGGACAGGGTAGCCAAAAACATTCAGTACTTC; CDR3: CASSRRDRVAKNIQYF
J: TRBJ2-2; V: TRBV10-3; size: -; D: TRBD1; DNA: TGTGCCGGCCGAGGGACAGGGAACACCGGGGAGCTGTTTTTT; CDR3: CAGRGTGNTGELFF
J: TRBJ2-2; V: TRBV7-9; size: -; D: TRBD2; DNA: TGTGCCAGCACCCCGCTAGCGGGACGAAAGAACACCGGGGAGCTGTTTTTT; CDR3: CASTPLAGRKNTGELFF
J: TRBJ2-1; V: TRBV19; size: -; D: -; DNA: TGTGCCAGTAGTTTGACAGACGCCAACAATGAGCAGTTCTTC; CDR3: CASSLTDANNEQFF
J: TRBJ1-1; V: TRBV6-1; size: -; D: -; DNA: TGTGCCAGCAGTGAGCAAAGGGGAATGAACACTGAAGCTTTCTTT; CDR3: CASSEQRGMNTEAFF
J: TRBJ1-1; V: TRBV19; size: -; D: -; DNA: TGTGCCAGTAGTAGGCAGGGCCCCACTGAAGCTTTCTTT; CDR3: CASSRQGPTEAFF
J: TRBJ2-2; V: TRBV3-1/TRBV3-2; size: -; D: TRBD1; DNA: TGTGCCAGCAGCCAAGGACAGGGGGCTTTCGGGGAGCTGTTTTTT; CDR3: CASSQGQGAFGELFF
J: TRBJ2-6; V: TRBV7-9; size: few; D: -; DNA: TGTGCCAGCAGCTTTCCCGTGGGGCAGCCGAGCTCTGGGGCCAACGTCCTGACTTTC; CDR3: CASSFPVGQPSSGANVLTF
J: TRBJ2-3; V: TRBV21-1; size: -; D: -; DNA: TGTGCCAGCAACCCCAGATTGGGGGGACGAGAGCTGGGGGCAGATACGCAGTATTTT; CDR3: CASNPRLGGRELGADTQYF
J: TRBJ1-3; V: TRBV6-6; size: -; D: TRBD1; DNA: TGTGCCAGCAGCTCCACAGGGGGCGGGAACACCATATATTTT; CDR3: CASSSTGGGNTIYF
J: TRBJ2-7; V: TRBV6-5; size: -; D: -; DNA: TGTGCCAGCAGCTTCCGTTCCGATAGAATCTACGAGCAGTACTTC; CDR3: CASSFRSDRIYEQYF
J: TRBJ2-7; V: TRBV27; size: -; D: TRBD1; DNA: TGTGCCAGCAGTCGACAGGGGGGGGTCTACGAGCAGTACTTC; CDR3: CASSRQGGVYEQYF
J: TRBJ1-2; V: TRBV30; size: once; D: TRBD1; DNA: TGTGCCTGGCTTCCGGGACAGGGAGGCGGCTACACCTTC; CDR3: CAWLPGQGGGYTF
J: TRBJ2-1; V: TRBV3-1/TRBV3-2; size: -; D: -; DNA: TGTGCCAGCAGCCATGCAAAAGGGGGGGGCATTTACAATGAGCAGTTCTTC; CDR3: CASSHAKGGGIYNEQFF
J: TRBJ2-1; V: TRBV5-1; size: -; D: TRBD2; DNA: TGCGCCAGCCGCTCTTGGGCGGGAGGGCCTGGCAATGAGCAGTTCTTC; CDR3: CASRSWAGGPGNEQFF
J: TRBJ2-1; V: TRBV21-1; size: -; D: -; DNA: TGTGCCAGCAGCGCCCGGGACAGGGGTGAGGATGAGCAGTTCTTC; CDR3: CASSARDRGEDEQFF
J: TRBJ2-1; V: TRBV18; size: -; D: -; DNA: TGTGCCAGCTCACCACCCGGGAGCTCCTACAATGAGCAGTTCTTC; CDR3: CASSPPGSSYNEQFF
J: TRBJ1-6; V: TRBV10-2; size: -; D: -; DNA: TGCGCCAGCGGGAGTAATTCACCCCTCCACTTT; CDR3: CASGSNSPLHF
J: TRBJ1-6; V: TRBV7-6; size: -; D: -; DNA: TGTGCCAGCAGCTTAGCTCTGGGGGGGCCCAATTCACCCCTCCACTTT; CDR3: CASSLALGGPNSPLHF
J: TRBJ2-1; V: TRBV19; size: -; D: -; DNA: TGTGCCAGTAGTCGAAGTGACAGGTACAATGAGCAGTTCTTC; CDR3: CASSRSDRYNEQFF
J: TRBJ2-1; V: TRBV11-1; size: -; D: -; DNA: TGTGCCAGCAGGTCGGGACAAAGCAATGAGCAGTTCTTC; CDR3: CASRSGQSNEQFF
J: TRBJ2-3; V: TRBV19; size: -; D: TRBD2; DNA: TGTGCCAGTACCAAGGAACACGGGGCTAGCGGGAGGGATACGCAGTATTTT; CDR3: CASTKEHGASGRDTQYF
J: TRBJ2-5; V: TRBV27; size: once; D: -; DNA: TGTGCCAGCAGTTTTTTCGCCCCTTTACGGGGAGAGACCCAGTACTTC; CDR3: CASSFFAPLRGETQYF
J: TRBJ1-6; V: TRBV4-3; size: once; D: TRBD1; DNA: TGCGCCAGCAGCCAATGGGACAGCGATAATTCACCCCTCCACTTT; CDR3: CASSQWDSDNSPLHF
J: TRBJ2-3; V: TRBV3-1/TRBV3-2; size: -; D: -; DNA: TGTGCCAGCAGACAGGCCACAGATACGCAGTATTTT; CDR3: CASRQATDTQYF
J: TRBJ1-2; V: TRBV6-5; size: -; D: TRBD1; DNA: TGTGCCAGCAGGGGACAGGAGCCCCGCTATGGCTACACCTTC; CDR3: CASRGQEPRYGYTF
J: TRBJ2-7; V: TRBV28; size: few; D: TRBD1; DNA: TGTGCCAGCAGACTCGGGACAGGGGGCTACGAGCAGTACTTC; CDR3: CASRLGTGGYEQYF
J: TRBJ1-4; V: TRBV5-6; size: once; D: TRBD1; DNA: TGTGCCAGCAGCTTACGCGGGACAGGGGTTGAGAAACTGTTTTTT; CDR3: CASSLRGTGVEKLFF
J: TRBJ1-1; V: TRBV10-3; size: -; D: -; DNA: TGTGCCATCGGCGGTGGGGGGACTGAAGCTTTCTTT; CDR3: CAIGGGGTEAFF
J: TRBJ1-1; V: TRBV6-5; size: -; D: TRBD1; DNA: TGTGCCAGCAGGCCCGACAGGGGGGAAGCTTTCTTT; CDR3: CASRPDRGEAFF
J: TRBJ2-7; V: TRBV3-1/TRBV3-2; size: -; D: -; DNA: TGTGCCAGCAGCCAAGCTGAGTATCGGGACGAGCAGTACTTC; CDR3: CASSQAEYRDEQYF
J: TRBJ1-4; V: TRBV4-1; size: -; D: -; DNA: TGCGCCAGCAGCCAAGGGGTCGGGGATGAAAAACTGTTTTTT; CDR3: CASSQGVGDEKLFF
J: TRBJ1-2; V: TRBV20-1; size: -; D: -; DNA: TGCAGTGCTAGTGAGGGACTAGCAGTGGGTGGCTACACCTTC; CDR3: CSASEGLAVGGYTF
J: TRBJ2-7; V: TRBV29-1; size: -; D: TRBD2; DNA: TGCAGCGTGGGTGCGACTAGCGGGGTCCCCGGAGATTTC; CDR3: CSVGATSGVPGDF
J: TRBJ2-1; V: TRBV11-3; size: few; D: -; DNA: TGTGCCAGCAGCTTAGATCCTCCCCCCATCCTCAGGGGGGAATACAATGAGCAGTTCTTC; CDR3: CASSLDPPPILRGEYNEQFF
J: TRBJ2-7; V: TRBV19; size: -; D: TRBD1; DNA: TGTGCCAGTAGTATAGGGGACAGTTCCTACGAGCAGTACTTC; CDR3: CASSIGDSSYEQYF
J: TRBJ2-2; V: TRBV9; size: -; D: TRBD2; DNA: TGTGCCAGCAGCCCCCTTATAGCGGGAGACACCGGGGAGCTGTTTTTT; CDR3: CASSPLIAGDTGELFF
J: TRBJ1-2; V: TRBV5-1; size: -; D: -; DNA: TGCGCCAGCGCGGGGGAGGATCTTGGCTACACCTTC; CDR3: CASAGEDLGYTF